This T cell receptor (beta chain) is from a study of PD-L1 blockade in urothelial cancer. Across the whole study: Samples came from 3 weeks, at the second dose, and 6 weeks into treatment. Researchers found blood samples held a median of 141,255 T cells. Study-wide results and caveats: Better survival was predicted by below-median pretreatment blood TCR clonality.

The time point: peripheral blood 6 weeks after treatment start. Notes on this clone: Its antigen remains unidentified.

Using immunoSEQ multiplex PCR, the repertoire was profiled, and TCRdb retains in-frame clones only, with some absent. The repertoire holds about 120,000 clones, with around nine tenths as singletons. The TCR sequence derives from a man aged 60-69 years with urothelial cancer. The starting material was PBMCs, obtained around atezolizumab (anti-PD-L1) treatment.

CDR3 nucleotides: TGTGCCAGCAGTGTGTCTCAGGGGCCCTACGAGCAGTACTTC. Its translation: CASSVSQGPYEQYF. V and J are TRBV25-1 and TRBJ2-7, with a possible D match to TRBD1 (6 bases). Germline V gene lookup returns CDR1 MGHDK and CDR2 SYGVNS. The CDR3 is 14 amino acids. V was trimmed by 4 bases and J by 2 bases, leaving 12 bases between them.